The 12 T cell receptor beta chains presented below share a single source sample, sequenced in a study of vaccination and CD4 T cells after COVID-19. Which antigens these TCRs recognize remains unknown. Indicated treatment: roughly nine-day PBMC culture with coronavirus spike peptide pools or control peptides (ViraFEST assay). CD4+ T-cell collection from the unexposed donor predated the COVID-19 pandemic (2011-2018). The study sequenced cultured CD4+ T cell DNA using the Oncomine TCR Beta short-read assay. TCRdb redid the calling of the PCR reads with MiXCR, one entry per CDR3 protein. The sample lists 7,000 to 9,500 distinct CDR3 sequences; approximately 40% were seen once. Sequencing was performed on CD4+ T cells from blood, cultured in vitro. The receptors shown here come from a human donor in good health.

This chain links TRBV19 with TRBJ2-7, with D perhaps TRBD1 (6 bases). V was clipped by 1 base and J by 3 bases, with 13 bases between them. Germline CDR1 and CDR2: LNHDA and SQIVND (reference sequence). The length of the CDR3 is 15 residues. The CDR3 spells CASSIGGHRSYEQYF. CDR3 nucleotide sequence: TGTGCCAGTAGTATAGGGGGACATCGGAGCTACGAGCAGTACTTC.

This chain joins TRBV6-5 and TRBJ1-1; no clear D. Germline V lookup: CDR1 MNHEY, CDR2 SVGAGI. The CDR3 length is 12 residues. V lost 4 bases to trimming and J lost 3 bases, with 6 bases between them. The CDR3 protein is CASSSAYTEAFF. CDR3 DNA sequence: TGTGCCAGCAGTTCGGCCTACACTGAAGCTTTCTTT.

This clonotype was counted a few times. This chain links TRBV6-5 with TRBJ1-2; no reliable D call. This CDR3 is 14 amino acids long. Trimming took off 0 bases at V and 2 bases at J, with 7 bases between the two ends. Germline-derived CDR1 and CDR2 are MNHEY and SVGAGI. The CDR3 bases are TGTGCCAGCAGTTACTCCCCCGGGAACTATGGCTACACCTTC. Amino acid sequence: CASSYSPGNYGYTF.

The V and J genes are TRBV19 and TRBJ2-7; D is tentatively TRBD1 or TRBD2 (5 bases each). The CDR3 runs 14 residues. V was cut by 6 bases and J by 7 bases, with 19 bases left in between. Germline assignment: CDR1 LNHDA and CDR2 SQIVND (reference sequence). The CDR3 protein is CASRPLGAVGEQYF. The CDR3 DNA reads TGTGCCAGTAGACCTCTCGGGGCGGTGGGGGAGCAGTACTTC. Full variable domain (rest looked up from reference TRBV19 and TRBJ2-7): DGGITQSPKYLFRKEGQNVTLSCEQNLNHDAMYWYRQDPGQGLRLIYYSQIVNDFQKGDIAEGYSVSREKKESFPLTVTSAQKNPTAFYLCASRPLGAVGEQYFGPGTRLTVT.

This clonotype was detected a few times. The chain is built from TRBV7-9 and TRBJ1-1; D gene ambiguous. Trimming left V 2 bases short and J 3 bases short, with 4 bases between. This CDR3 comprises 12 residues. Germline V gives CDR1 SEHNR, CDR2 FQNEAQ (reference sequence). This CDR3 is CASSLQDTEAFF. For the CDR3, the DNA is TGTGCCAGCAGCTTACAGGACACTGAAGCTTTCTTT.

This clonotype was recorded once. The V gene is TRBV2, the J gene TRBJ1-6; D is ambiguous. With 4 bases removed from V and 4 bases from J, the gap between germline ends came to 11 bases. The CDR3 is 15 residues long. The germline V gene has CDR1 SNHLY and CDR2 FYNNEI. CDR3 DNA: TGTGCCAGCAGTGGGTCCGTTCAATATAATTCACCCCTCCACTTT. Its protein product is CASSGSVQYNSPLHF.

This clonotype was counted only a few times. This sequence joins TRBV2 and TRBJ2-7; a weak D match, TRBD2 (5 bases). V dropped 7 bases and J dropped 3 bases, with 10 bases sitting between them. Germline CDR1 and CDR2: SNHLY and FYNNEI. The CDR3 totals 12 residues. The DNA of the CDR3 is TGTGCCAGCACGGGGTACGGCTACGAGCAGTACTTC. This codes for CASTGYGYEQYF.

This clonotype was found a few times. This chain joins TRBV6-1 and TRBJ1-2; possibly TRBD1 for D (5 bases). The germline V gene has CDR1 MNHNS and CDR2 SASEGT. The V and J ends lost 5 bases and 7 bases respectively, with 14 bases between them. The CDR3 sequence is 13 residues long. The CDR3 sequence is CASSPGMKSGYTF. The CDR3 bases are TGTGCCAGCAGTCCAGGGATGAAGTCTGGCTACACCTTC.

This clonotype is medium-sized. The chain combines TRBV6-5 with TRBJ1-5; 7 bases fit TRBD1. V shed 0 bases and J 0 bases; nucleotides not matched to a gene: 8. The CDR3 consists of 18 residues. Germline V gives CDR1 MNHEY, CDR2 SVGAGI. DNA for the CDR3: TGTGCCAGCAGTTACTCGACCAGGGGGGAATATAGCAATCAGCCCCAGCATTTT. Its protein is CASSYSTRGEYSNQPQHF.

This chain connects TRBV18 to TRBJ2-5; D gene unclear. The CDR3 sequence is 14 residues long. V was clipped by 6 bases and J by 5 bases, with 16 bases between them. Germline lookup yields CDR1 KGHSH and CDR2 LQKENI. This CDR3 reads CASSSFGSGETQYF. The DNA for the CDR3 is TGTGCCAGCTCCAGTTTCGGGTCCGGGGAGACCCAGTACTTC. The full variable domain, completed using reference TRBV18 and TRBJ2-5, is NAGVMQNPRHLVRRRGQEARLRCSPMKGHSHVYWYRQLPEEGLKFMVYLQKENIIDESGMPKERFSAEFPKEGPSILRIQQVVRGDSAAYFCASSSFGSGETQYFGPGTRLLVL.

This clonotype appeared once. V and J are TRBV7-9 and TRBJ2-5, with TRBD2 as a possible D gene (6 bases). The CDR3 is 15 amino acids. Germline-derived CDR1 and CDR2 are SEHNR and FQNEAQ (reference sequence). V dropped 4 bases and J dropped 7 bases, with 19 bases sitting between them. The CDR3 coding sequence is TGTGCCAGCAGCTCGCGGGACTCTCTCGGTGGGACCCAGTACTTC. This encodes CASSSRDSLGGTQYF.

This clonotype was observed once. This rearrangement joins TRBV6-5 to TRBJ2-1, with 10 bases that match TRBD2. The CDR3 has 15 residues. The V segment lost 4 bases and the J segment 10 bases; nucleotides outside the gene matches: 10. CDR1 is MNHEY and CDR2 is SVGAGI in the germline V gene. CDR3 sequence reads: CASSFPLAGGREQFF. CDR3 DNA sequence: TGTGCCAGCAGTTTTCCCTTAGCGGGGGGCAGAGAGCAGTTCTTC.